This TCR beta chain was profiled in a study of blood T cell repertoires in COVID-19. Overall study context: The United States, Italy and Spain were the sources of the acute and convalescent COVID-19 samples. In each case, the material was cDNA or gDNA derived from T cells, B-cell-depleted T cells, or PBMCs.

Followed longitudinally, the Seattle patients had been enrolled during active infection. Germline V CDR1 and CDR2: KGHDR, SFDVKD. The length of the CDR3 is 15 residues. V lost 4 bases to trimming and J lost 3 bases; unmatched junction nucleotides: 4. Original methodology: For nucleated cells, counts were estimated from reference gene primer amplification. Generated by immunoSEQ multiplex PCR, the TCRdb table keeps only in-frame clones and is missing some. That table furnishes V, J and clone size, whereas the DNA furnished D and trimming. The profile shows 210,000 or so clones, roughly 85% of them singletons.

This chain uses TRBV24-1 with TRBJ2-7, with 11 bases lining up with TRBD1. The sequenced material came from peripheral blood. This receptor was taken from a man aged 50 to 60 with COVID-19, enrolled during active disease. DNA for the CDR3: TGTGCCACCAGTGAAAGTGGGACAGGGGGCTACGAGCAGTACTTC. Its translation: CATSESGTGGYEQYF.